The clone carrying this T cell receptor beta chain was seen once. Its target is unknown. Sequencing used immunoSEQ multiplex PCR; TCRdb keeps in-frame clones, though not all of them. The table has 100,000 to 150,000 clones, about 86% seen once. This specimen comes from a study of identifying expanded T cells in peripheral blood. Findings and caveats of the study: Clone count variance between roughly 2-week samples rose with total template count. Differentially abundant clones: around 1.2 between replicates, about 15 at two to three weeks, 18 to 20 at four.

The V and J ends lost 3 bases and 3 bases respectively, with 13 bases between them. The germline gives CDR1 SGHRS, CDR2 YFSETQ. The CDR3 runs 15 residues. No infections or other immune events were documented during collection. Source material: blood. This clonotype was sampled from a person aged 18 to 75 in good health. V and J are TRBV5-1 and TRBJ1-5; possibly TRBD1 for D (5 bases). The CDR3 sequence: CASSWGGGDNQPQHF. CDR3 coding DNA: TGCGCCAGCAGCTGGGGCGGGGGAGACAATCAGCCCCAGCATTTT.